The subject of this entry is one T cell receptor (beta chain). Germline lookup yields CDR1 MDHEN and CDR2 SYDVKM. The CDR3 loop spans 14 amino acids. J was trimmed by 0 bases and V by 7 bases; bases with no gene match: 5. The source of the sample is a study of blood T cell repertoires in COVID-19. Looking at the study overall: Samples of COVID-19 (acute and convalescent) were obtained from the United States, Italy and Spain. PBMCs, B-cell-depleted T cells, or T cells provided the cDNA or gDNA that made up the material.

Per the authors' pipeline: Amplified reference gene primers provided the basis for estimating nucleated cell counts. Generated by immunoSEQ multiplex PCR, the TCRdb table keeps only in-frame clones and is missing some. V, J and clone size were drawn from that table, and D and trimming were deduced from the DNA. The table shows over 200,000 clones, with roughly 81% occurring only once. This clonotype originated in a woman aged 45-60 years with active or convalescent COVID-19. What was sequenced was peripheral blood. This sequence joins TRBV28 and TRBJ1-2, with 7 nucleotides matching TRBD1. CDR3 coding DNA: TGTGCCAGCACTCGACAGGGCCCTAACTATGGCTACACCTTC. Translating it yields CASTRQGPNYGYTF.